These 13 T cell receptor beta chains came from one sample sequenced in a study of T cell responses to AZD1222 COVID-19 vaccine. Profiled with immunoSEQ multiplex PCR; TCRdb holds only in-frame clones, not every one. The data show about 100,000 clones, around 87% seen once. The source material was peripheral blood, sampled on day 0 of MenACWY control vaccination. The receptors were sampled from an adult in good health.

V and J are TRBV19 and TRBJ1-1, with TRBD1 as a possible D gene (6 bases). Germline lookup yields CDR1 LNHDA and CDR2 SQIVND (reference sequence). Trimming stripped 3 bases from V and 4 bases from J, with 12 bases between. The CDR3 has 14 amino acids. The CDR3 DNA is TGTGCCAGTAGTATCCCCTCAGGGGCCACTGAAGCTTTCTTT. It codes for CASSIPSGATEAFF.

The chain couples TRBV28 to TRBJ1-3, with D perhaps TRBD1 (6 bases). CDR3 length equals 15 residues. Trimming took 3 bases from V and 4 from J, leaving 13 bases between them. Germline V lookup: CDR1 MDHEN, CDR2 SYDVKM. The CDR3 nucleotides are TGTGCCAGCAGTTTTCGAGGGGGGATGGGAAACACCATATATTTT. Translating gives CASSFRGGMGNTIYF. Combining the CDR3 with reference TRBV28 and TRBJ1-3 gives the whole variable domain DVKVTQSSRYLVKRTGEKVFLECVQDMDHENMFWYRQDPGLGLRLIYFSYDVKMKEKGDIPEGYSVSREKKERFSLILESASTNQTSMYLCASSFRGGMGNTIYFGEGSWLTVV.

This clone showed up just once. This chain joins TRBV2 and TRBJ2-1; D is possibly TRBD2 (5 bases). Germline V CDR1 and CDR2: SNHLY, FYNNEI. The CDR3 covers 14 residues. Trimming shortened V by 11 bases and J by 4 bases, and 18 bases separated the two germline ends. Written as DNA, the CDR3 is TGTGCCGCCCGATCAGGCCGGGGATACAATGAGCAGTTCTTC. Translation: CAARSGRGYNEQFF. The full variable domain, completed using reference TRBV2 and TRBJ2-1, is EPEVTQTPSHQVTQMGQEVILRCVPISNHLYFYWYRQILGQKVEFLVSFYNNEISEKSEIFDDQFSVERPDGSNFTLKIRSTKLEDSAMYFCAARSGRGYNEQFFGPGTRLTVL.

CDR3 coding DNA: TGTGCCAGCAGCTTAGTTGGGGCCAACGTCCTGACTTTC. Protein product: CASSLVGANVLTF. V and J are TRBV7-2 and TRBJ2-6; D is uncertain. V shed 1 base and J shed 3 bases, with 1 base lying between them. The CDR3 loop spans 13 amino acids. Germline V gives CDR1 SGHTA, CDR2 FQGNSA.

This clone rates as medium-sized. V is TRBV6-5 and J is TRBJ2-1; TRBD1 aligns across 7 bases. CDR3 length: 14 residues. From germline, CDR1 is MNHEY and CDR2 SVGAGI. V trimming: 4 bases; J trimming: 9 bases; junction bases outside the gene matches: 9. The CDR3 spells CASSSTGPRSEQFF. CDR3 DNA: TGTGCCAGCAGTTCGACAGGGCCAAGAAGTGAGCAGTTCTTC.

The V call is TRBV19, the J call TRBJ1-1, with D tentatively TRBD1 (5 bases). Trimming pared 3 bases from V and 2 bases from J, leaving 16 bases between. The CDR3 is 16 amino acids. Germline lookup yields CDR1 LNHDA and CDR2 SQIVND (reference sequence). This CDR3 is CASSMNLGVGNTEAFF. The DNA for the CDR3 is TGTGCCAGTAGTATGAATCTGGGGGTCGGAAACACTGAAGCTTTCTTT.

The CDR3 protein is CASTTGVETQYF. The CDR3 coding sequence is TGTGCCAGCACCACAGGGGTAGAGACCCAGTACTTC. This rearrangement joins TRBV28 to TRBJ2-5, with 7 nucleotides matching TRBD1. V was clipped by 7 bases and J by 4 bases; unmatched bases: 3. The CDR3 is 12 residues long. Germline loops: CDR1 MDHEN, CDR2 SYDVKM.

This chain uses TRBV3-1 (or the pseudogene TRBV3-2) with TRBJ2-5, with 8 nucleotides matching TRBD1. CDR1 and CDR2 from the germline V gene are LGHDT and YNNKEL (reference sequence). This CDR3 spans 17 amino acids. With V trimmed by 2 bases and J by 5 bases, 13 bases remained unmatched. CDR3 DNA sequence: TGTGCCAGCAGCCAAAGTCCGAGCAGGGGGCGAGGGGAGACCCAGTACTTC. It yields the protein CASSQSPSRGRGETQYF.

The chain recombines TRBV18 with TRBJ1-1, with 10 nucleotides matching TRBD1. CDR1 and CDR2 (germline): KGHSH, LQKENI. The CDR3 is 18 amino acids. The J segment lost 1 base and the V segment lost 6 bases, leaving 14 bases of the junction unmatched. The CDR3 bases are TGTGCCAGCTCTCCTGATTGGCGGGACAGGGGAACGAACACTGAAGCTTTCTTT. Its protein product is CASSPDWRDRGTNTEAFF.

J is TRBJ2-2 and V is TRBV27, with D unresolved. Deletions cut 4 bases from V and 6 bases from J, with 6 bases between. The CDR3 runs 12 residues. Germline values: CDR1 MNHEY, CDR2 SMNVEV (reference sequence). Written as DNA, the CDR3 is TGTGCCAGCAGTTCCCGGCCCGGGGAGCTGTTTTTT. Amino acids: CASSSRPGELFF.

This chain uses TRBV28 with TRBJ1-5; tentative D call: TRBD1 (5 bases). Germline assignment: CDR1 MDHEN and CDR2 SYDVKM. The CDR3 has 15 amino acids. Trimming stripped 3 bases from V and 4 bases from J, with 13 bases between. The CDR3 region is CASSLGGVRNQPQHF. DNA for the CDR3: TGTGCCAGCAGTTTGGGGGGGGTTCGTAATCAGCCCCAGCATTTT.

The gene calls are TRBV6-5 and TRBJ2-3, with 7 bases matching TRBD2. This CDR3 contains 14 residues. V was pared by 7 bases and J by 2 bases, with 6 bases of the junction left unmatched. Per germline, CDR1 MNHEY and CDR2 SVGAGI. The CDR3 loop is CASKRDVFTDTQYF. The CDR3 coding sequence is TGTGCCAGCAAGCGGGACGTATTCACAGATACGCAGTATTTT.

The rearrangement uses TRBV4-3 and TRBJ2-7, with D possibly TRBD1 on 5 matching bases. The CDR3 is made up of 16 amino acids. Trimming removed 0 bases at V and 2 bases at J, with 14 bases between. Looked up from germline, CDR1 is LGHNA and CDR2 is YSLEER. CDR3 residues: CASSQEWSGKTYEQYF. For the CDR3, the DNA is TGCGCCAGCAGCCAAGAATGGTCAGGGAAAACCTACGAGCAGTACTTC.